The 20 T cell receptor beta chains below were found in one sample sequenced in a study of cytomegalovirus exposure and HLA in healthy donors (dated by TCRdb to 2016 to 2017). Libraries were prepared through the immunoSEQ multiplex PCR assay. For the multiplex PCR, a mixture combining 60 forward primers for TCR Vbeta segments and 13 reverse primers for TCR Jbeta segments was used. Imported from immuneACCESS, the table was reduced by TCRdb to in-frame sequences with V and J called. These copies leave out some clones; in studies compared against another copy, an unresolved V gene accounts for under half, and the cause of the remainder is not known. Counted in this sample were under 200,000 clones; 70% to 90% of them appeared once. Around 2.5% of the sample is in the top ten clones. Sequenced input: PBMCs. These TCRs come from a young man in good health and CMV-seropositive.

CDR3: CASRFSRLDRSEAFF. For the CDR3, the DNA is TGTGCAAGTCGCTTCTCGAGACTGGACAGGAGTGAAGCTTTCTTT. This chain connects TRBV12-2 to TRBJ1-1; the table's D gene call, TRBD1, was not cross checked with the DNA. TRBV12-2 is an annotated pseudogene. CDR3 length: 15 residues.

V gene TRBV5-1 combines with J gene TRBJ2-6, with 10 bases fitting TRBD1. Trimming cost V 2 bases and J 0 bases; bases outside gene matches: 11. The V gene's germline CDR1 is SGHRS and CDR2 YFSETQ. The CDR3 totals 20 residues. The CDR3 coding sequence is TGCGCCAGCAGCTTACCGACCGGGACAGGGGCTCTCTCTGGGGCCAACGTCCTGACTTTC. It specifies CASSLPTGTGALSGANVLTF.

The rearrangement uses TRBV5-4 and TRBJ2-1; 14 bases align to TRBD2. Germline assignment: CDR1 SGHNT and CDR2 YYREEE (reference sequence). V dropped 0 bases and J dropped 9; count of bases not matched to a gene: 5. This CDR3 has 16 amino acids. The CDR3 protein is CASSLGPGLAGAEQFF. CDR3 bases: TGTGCCAGCAGCTTGGGGCCGGGACTAGCGGGAGCTGAGCAGTTCTTC.

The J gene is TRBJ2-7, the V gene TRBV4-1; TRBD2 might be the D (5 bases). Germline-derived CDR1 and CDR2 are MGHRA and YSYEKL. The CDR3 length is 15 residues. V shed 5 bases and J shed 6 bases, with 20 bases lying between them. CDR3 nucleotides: TGCGCCAGCAGCACTTTCGGACTCAGAGGCGGCGAGCAGTACTTC. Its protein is CASSTFGLRGGEQYF.

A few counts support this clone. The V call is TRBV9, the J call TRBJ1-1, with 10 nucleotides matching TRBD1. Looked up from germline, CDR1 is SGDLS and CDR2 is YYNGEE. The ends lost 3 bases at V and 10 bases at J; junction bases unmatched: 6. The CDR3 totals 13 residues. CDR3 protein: CASSETGGSGAFF. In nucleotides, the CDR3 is TGTGCCAGCAGCGAGACAGGGGGCAGTGGAGCTTTCTTT.

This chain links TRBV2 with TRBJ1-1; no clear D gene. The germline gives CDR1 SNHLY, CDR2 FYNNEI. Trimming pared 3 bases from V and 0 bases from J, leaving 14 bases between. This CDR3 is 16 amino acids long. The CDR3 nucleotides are TGTGCCAGCAGTGAGCTGGGCAGACGATTGAACACTGAAGCTTTCTTT. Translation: CASSELGRRLNTEAFF.

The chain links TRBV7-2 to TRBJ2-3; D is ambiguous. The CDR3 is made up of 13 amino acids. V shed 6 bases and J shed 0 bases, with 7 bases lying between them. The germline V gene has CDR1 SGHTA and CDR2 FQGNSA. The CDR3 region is CASRLTSTDTQYF. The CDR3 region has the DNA TGTGCCAGCAGGTTAACTAGCACAGATACGCAGTATTTT. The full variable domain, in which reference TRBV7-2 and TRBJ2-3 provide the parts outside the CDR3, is GAGVSQSPSNKVTEKGKDVELRCDPISGHTALYWYRQSLGQGLEFLIYFQGNSAPDKSGLPSDRFSAERTGGSVSTLTIQRTQQEDSAVYLCASRLTSTDTQYFGPGTRLTVL.

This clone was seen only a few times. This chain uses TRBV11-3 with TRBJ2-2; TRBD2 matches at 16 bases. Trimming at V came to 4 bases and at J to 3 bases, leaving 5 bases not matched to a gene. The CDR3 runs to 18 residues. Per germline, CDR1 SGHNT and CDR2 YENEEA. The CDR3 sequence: CASSSGLAGGPDTGELFF. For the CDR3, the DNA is TGTGCCAGCAGCTCGGGACTAGCGGGAGGGCCAGACACCGGGGAGCTGTTTTTT.

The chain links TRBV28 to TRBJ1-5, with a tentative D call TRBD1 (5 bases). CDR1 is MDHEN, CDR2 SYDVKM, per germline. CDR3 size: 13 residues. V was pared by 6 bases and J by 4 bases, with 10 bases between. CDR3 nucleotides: TGTGCCAGCAGGACAGCCTCTAATCAGCCCCAGCATTTT. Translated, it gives CASRTASNQPQHF.

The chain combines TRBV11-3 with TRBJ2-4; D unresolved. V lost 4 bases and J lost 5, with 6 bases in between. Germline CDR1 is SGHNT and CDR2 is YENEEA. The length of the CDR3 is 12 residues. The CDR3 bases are TGTGCCAGCAGCTCCTTAGAAAACATTCAGTACTTC. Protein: CASSSLENIQYF.

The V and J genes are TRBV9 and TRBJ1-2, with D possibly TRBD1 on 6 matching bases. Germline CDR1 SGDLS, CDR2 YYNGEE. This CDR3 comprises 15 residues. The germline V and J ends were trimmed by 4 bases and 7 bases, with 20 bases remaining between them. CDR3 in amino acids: CASSLRQASKSGYTF. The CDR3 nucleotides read TGTGCCAGCAGCCTCAGACAGGCTTCGAAGTCTGGCTACACCTTC.

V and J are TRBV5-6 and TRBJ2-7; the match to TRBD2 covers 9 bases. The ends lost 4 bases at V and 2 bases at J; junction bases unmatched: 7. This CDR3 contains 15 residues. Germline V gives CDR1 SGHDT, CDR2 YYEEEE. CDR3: CASSAGGPEPYEQYF. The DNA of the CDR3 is TGTGCCAGCAGCGCGGGGGGGCCAGAGCCCTACGAGCAGTACTTC.

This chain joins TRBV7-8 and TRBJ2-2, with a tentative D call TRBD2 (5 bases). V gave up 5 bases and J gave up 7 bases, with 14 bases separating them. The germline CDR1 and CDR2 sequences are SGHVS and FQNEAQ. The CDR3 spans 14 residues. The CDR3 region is CASSPMRVHGELFF. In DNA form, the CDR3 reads TGTGCCAGCAGCCCGATGAGGGTCCACGGGGAGCTGTTTTTT.

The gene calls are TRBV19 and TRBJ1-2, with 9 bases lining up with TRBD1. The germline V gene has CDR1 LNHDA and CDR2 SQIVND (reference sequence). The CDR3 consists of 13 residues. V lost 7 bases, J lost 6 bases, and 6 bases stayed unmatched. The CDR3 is CASTIRDRDGYTF. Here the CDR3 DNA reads TGTGCCAGTACTATCCGGGACAGGGATGGCTACACCTTC.

The CDR3 coding sequence is TGTGCCAGTTCTCCGGGACTGATTTCTCAGCCCCAGCATTTT. Its translation: CASSPGLISQPQHF. V usage is TRBV19 and J usage is TRBJ1-5; D is perhaps TRBD1 (5 bases). V was shortened by 8 bases and J by 6 bases, with 17 bases between the two germline ends. CDR3 length equals 14 residues. The germline CDR1 and CDR2 sequences are LNHDA and SQIVND (reference sequence). The full variable domain, in which reference TRBV19 and TRBJ1-5 provide the parts outside the CDR3, is DGGITQSPKYLFRKEGQNVTLSCEQNLNHDAMYWYRQDPGQGLRLIYYSQIVNDFQKGDIAEGYSVSREKKESFPLTVTSAQKNPTAFYLCASSPGLISQPQHFGDGTRLSIL.

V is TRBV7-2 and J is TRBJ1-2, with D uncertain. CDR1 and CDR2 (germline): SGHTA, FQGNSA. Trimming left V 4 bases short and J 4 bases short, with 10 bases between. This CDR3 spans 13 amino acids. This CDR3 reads CASSSVPSYGYTF. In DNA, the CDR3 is TGTGCCAGCAGCTCAGTCCCCTCCTATGGCTACACCTTC.

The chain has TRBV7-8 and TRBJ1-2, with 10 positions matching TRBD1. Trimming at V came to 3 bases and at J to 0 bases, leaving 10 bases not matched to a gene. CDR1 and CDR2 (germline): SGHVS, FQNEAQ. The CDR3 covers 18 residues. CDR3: CASSLGQGRKKPNYGYTF. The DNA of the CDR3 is TGTGCCAGCAGCTTGGGACAGGGGCGAAAGAAGCCTAACTATGGCTACACCTTC.

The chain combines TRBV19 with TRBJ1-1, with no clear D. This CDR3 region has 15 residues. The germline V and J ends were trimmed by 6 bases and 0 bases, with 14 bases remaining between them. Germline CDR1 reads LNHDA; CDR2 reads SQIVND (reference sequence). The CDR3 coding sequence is TGTGCCAGTAGCGGCGGGGTCCTGATGAACACTGAAGCTTTCTTT. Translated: CASSGGVLMNTEAFF.

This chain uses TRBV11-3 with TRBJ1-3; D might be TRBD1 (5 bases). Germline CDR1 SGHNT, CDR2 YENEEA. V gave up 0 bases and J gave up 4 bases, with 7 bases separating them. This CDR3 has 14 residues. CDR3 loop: CASSLDDRGNTIYF. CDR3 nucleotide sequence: TGTGCCAGCAGCTTAGATGACAGAGGAAACACCATATATTTT.

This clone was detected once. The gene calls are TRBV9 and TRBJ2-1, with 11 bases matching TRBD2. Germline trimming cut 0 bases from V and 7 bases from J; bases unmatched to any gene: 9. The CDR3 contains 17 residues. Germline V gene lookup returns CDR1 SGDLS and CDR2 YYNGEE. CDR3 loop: CASSVGTSGSRDNEQFF. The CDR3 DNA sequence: TGTGCCAGCAGCGTAGGAACTAGCGGGAGTAGGGATAATGAGCAGTTCTTC.